Sequencing of this TCR beta chain was carried out in a study of T cell repertoires in cytomegalovirus infection (dated by TCRdb to about 2019). With respect to the entire study: Recently identified HLA-C-restricted CMV epitopes, whose presentation resists viral immunomodulation, were targeted by peptide stimulations together with well-studied HLA-B-restricted epitopes. The HLA type of each donor mattered for the analysis, because public TCR beta signatures pointed to carriage of CMV infection along with the matching HLA type. Overall study outcomes, separate from this receptor: The ex vivo response was dominated by HLA-C-restricted CMV-specific TCR beta clonotypes, which also provided the single most frequent clonotype in two of eight donors. In both this cohort and an independent 352-donor cohort, the cumulative frequency of public TCR beta family members distinguished carriers of CMV infection plus the relevant HLA type.

The label giving this sample's treatment or condition can be read as: in vitro stimulation with specific CMV peptide epitopes to enrich CMV-specific T cells. About this clonotype itself: No antigen is known for it. No base quality information exists; no much larger clone differs at one position.

The V and J ends are trimmed by 5 bases and 1 base, leaving 17 bases between them. The cysteine opens and the phenylalanine closes a CDR3 of 16 amino acids. The only DNA kept is the CDR3, 48 bases in frame from the first base. Sequences SGHNT (CDR1) and YENEEA (CDR2) are obtained from the germline V gene. Reads for this sample came from an Illumina HiSeq 1500. TCRdb handled the public reads itself, with Q25 trimming in fastp and clone calling in MiXCR, and kept productive beta chains. Every CDR3 protein is listed once, alongside the most common genes and DNA of its rows. The sample includes fewer than 900,000 distinct CDR3 sequences, with about 27% observed a single time. The top ten hold 10% to 15% of the sample.

The chain joins TRBV11-3 to TRBJ2-5, and the D gene may be TRBD1, 5 bases matching. The clonotype originates from a human donor in good health (CMV status not recorded). Some clones in this sample may be carry-over from other donors' samples. The sequenced sample was cultured CD8+ T cells from PBMCs, obtained from culture after CMV antigen stimulation. The CDR3 sequence is CASSPGAIDSQETQYF. The sequence in DNA is TGTGCCAGCAGCCCAGGAGCGATAGACAGCCAAGAGACCCAGTACTTC.